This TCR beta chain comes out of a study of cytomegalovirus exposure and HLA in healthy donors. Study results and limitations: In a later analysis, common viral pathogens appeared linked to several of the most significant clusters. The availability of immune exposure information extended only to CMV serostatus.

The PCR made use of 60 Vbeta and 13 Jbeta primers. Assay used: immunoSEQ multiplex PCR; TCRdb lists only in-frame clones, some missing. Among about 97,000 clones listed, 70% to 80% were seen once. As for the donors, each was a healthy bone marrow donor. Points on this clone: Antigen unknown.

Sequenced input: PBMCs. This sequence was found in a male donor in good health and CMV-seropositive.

The CDR3 here is CAWSQGQGAEEQYF. The CDR3 region has the DNA TGTGCCTGGAGCCAGGGACAGGGGGCTGAAGAGCAGTACTTC. The V call is TRBV30, the J call TRBJ2-7; 12 nucleotides line up with TRBD1. The CDR3 is made up of 14 amino acids. The germline V gene has CDR1 GTSNPN and CDR2 SVGIG (reference sequence). V lost 3 bases to trimming and J lost 7 bases; unmatched junction nucleotides: 7.